Here is one T cell receptor beta chain with its context. This entry belongs to a study of T cells in localized non-small cell lung cancer. Clones were read by immunoSEQ multiplex PCR, and TCRdb kept only the in-frame ones, dropping some. This table holds 75,000 to 85,000 clones, over 75% found once. Germline values: CDR1 SGHRS, CDR2 YFSETQ. The CDR3 is 14 amino acids. The V end lost 2 bases, the J end lost 0 bases, and 3 bases lay between the germline ends. Sequencing used peripheral blood, obtained before any cancer treatment. This receptor was identified in an older female donor with stage I lung adenocarcinoma. This chain joins TRBV5-1 and TRBJ2-6; D ambiguous. The CDR3 region is CASSFGSGANVLTF. The CDR3 DNA sequence: TGCGCCAGCAGCTTCGGCTCTGGGGCCAACGTCCTGACTTTC.